This T cell receptor beta chain was captured by sequencing in a study of radiation and T cells in renal cell carcinoma. Trimming took 4 bases from V and 0 from J; bases not matched to a gene: 7. Germline lookup yields CDR1 SGDLS and CDR2 YYNGEE. The CDR3 is made up of 16 amino acids. Here immunoSEQ multiplex PCR was the method, and the copy in TCRdb shows in-frame clones only, minus some. The repertoire holds 95,000 to 150,000 clones, with roughly 80% as singletons. Time point given: baseline pretreatment blood. The treatment here: 15 Gy SBRT to primary tumor, nephrectomy 4 weeks later. This rearrangement joins TRBV9 to TRBJ2-1; 7 bases fit TRBD2. The source was blood, collected from a patient whose treatment included radiotherapy and nephrectomy. The TCR sequence derives from a woman aged 55-70 years with renal cell carcinoma. CDR3 coding DNA: TGTGCCAGCAGCCGGACTAGTCTGAGCTCCTACAATGAGCAGTTCTTC. Translated, it gives CASSRTSLSSYNEQFF.